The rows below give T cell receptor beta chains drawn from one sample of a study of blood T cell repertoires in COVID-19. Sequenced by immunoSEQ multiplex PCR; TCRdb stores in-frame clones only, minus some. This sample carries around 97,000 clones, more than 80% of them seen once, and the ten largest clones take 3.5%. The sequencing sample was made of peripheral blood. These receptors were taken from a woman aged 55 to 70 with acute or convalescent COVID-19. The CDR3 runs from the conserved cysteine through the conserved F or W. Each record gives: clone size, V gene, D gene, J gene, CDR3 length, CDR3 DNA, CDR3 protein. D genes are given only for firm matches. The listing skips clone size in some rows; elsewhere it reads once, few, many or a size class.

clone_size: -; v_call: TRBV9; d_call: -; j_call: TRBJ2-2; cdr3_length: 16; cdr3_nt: TGTGCCAGCAGCGTAGGTGGTACTAGTTGGGCCGGGGAGCTGTTTTTT; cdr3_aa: CASSVGGTSWAGELFF
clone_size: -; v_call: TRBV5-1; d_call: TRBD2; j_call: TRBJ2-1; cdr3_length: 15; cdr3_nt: TGCGCCAGCAGCTTGGGGACTAGCGGGAGTAATGAGCAGTTCTTC; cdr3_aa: CASSLGTSGSNEQFF
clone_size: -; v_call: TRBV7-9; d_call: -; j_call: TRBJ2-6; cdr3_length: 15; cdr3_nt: TGTGCCAGCAGCCGCGGCGGGTCTGGGGCCAACGTCCTGACTTTC; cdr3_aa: CASSRGGSGANVLTF
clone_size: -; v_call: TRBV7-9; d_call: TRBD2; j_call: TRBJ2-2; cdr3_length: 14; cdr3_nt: TGTGCCAGTGGGACTAGCGGTATTACCGGGGAGCTGTTTTTT; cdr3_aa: CASGTSGITGELFF
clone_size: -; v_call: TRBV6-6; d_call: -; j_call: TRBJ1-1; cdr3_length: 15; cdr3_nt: TGTGCCAGCAGCCAATCGGCAGCGAGATACACTGAAGCTTTCTTT; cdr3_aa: CASSQSAARYTEAFF
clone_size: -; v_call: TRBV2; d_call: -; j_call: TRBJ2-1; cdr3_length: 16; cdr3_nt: TGTGCCAGCAGTTCACAGGGGAGCGCGGGAGGCAATGAGCAGTTCTTC; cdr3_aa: CASSSQGSAGGNEQFF
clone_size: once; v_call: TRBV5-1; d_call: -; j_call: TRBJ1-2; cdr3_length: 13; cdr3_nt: TGCGCCAGCAGCCCCACTTCTAACTATGGCTACACCTTC; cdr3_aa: CASSPTSNYGYTF
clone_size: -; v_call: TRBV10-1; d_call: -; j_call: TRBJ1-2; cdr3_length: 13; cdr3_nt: TGCGCCAGCAGTGAGGGAGTTAACTATGGCTACACCTTC; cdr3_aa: CASSEGVNYGYTF
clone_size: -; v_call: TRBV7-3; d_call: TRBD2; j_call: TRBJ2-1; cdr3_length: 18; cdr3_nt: TGTGCCAGCAGCTTAATCCGACTTAGCGGGAGAGGCTACAATGAGCAGTTCTTC; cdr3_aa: CASSLIRLSGRGYNEQFF
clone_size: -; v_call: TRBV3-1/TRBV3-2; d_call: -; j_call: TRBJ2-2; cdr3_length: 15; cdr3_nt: TGTGCCAGCAGCCGGGACTCCCAAGCATCCGGGGAGCTGTTTTTT; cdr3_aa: CASSRDSQASGELFF
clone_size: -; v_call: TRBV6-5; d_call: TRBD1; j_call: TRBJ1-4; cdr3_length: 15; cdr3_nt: TGTGCCAGCAGAGAGAGACAGGGAACTAATGAAAAACTGTTTTTT; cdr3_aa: CASRERQGTNEKLFF
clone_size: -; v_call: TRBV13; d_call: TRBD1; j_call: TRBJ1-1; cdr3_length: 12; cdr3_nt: TGTGCCAGCAGGGAGAGGGGGCGGAAAGCTTTCTTT; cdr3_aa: CASRERGRKAFF
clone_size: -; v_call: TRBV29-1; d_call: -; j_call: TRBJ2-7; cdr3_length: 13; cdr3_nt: TGCAGCGTGGGAGGGGGAGGGGTACGCGAGCAGTACTTC; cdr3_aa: CSVGGGGVREQYF
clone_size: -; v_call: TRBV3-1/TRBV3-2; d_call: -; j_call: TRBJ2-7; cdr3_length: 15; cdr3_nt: TGTGCCAGCAGCCCTAACACGGGACTCCGCTACGAGCAGTACTTC; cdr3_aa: CASSPNTGLRYEQYF
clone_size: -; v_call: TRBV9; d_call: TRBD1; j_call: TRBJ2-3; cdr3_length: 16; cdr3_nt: TGTGCCAGCAGCGTAGTTGGACAGGGGTTGGTGGATACGCAGTATTTT; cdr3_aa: CASSVVGQGLVDTQYF
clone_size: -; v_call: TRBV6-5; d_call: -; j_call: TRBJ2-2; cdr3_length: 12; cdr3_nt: TGTGCCAGCAGTCTCAGTGCCGGGGAGCTGTTTTTT; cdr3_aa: CASSLSAGELFF
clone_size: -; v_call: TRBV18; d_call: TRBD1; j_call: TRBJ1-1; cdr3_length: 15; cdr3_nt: TGTGCCAGCTCACAATCCGGGACAGCGAACACTGAAGCTTTCTTT; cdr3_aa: CASSQSGTANTEAFF
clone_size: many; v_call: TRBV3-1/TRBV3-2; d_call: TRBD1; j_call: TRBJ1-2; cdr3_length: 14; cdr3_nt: TGTGCCAGCAGCCAAACCGGGACAGGCTATGGCTACACCTTC; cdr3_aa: CASSQTGTGYGYTF
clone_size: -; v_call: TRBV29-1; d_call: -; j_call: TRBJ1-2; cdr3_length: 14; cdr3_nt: TGCAGCGTTGAAGACCCTCAGGGGCTTTACAGCTACACCTTC; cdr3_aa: CSVEDPQGLYSYTF
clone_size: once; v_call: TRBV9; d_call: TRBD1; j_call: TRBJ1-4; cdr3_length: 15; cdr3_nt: TGTGCCAGCAGCGCCAGACAGGGTAGGGGTGAAAAACTGTTTTTT; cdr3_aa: CASSARQGRGEKLFF
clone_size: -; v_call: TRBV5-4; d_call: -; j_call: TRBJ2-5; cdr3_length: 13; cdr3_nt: TGTGCCAGCAGCTTGGCGGAGCAAGAGACCCAGTACTTC; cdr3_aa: CASSLAEQETQYF
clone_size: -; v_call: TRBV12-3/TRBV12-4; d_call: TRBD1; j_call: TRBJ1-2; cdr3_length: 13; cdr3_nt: TGTGCCAGCAGCCCTGACAGGGCCTCTGGCTACACCTTC; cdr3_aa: CASSPDRASGYTF
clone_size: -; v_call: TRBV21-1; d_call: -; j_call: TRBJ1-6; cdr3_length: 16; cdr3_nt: TGTGCCAGCAGCAAAGCGCGGGGGAATGGGAATTCACCCCTCCACTTT; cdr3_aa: CASSKARGNGNSPLHF
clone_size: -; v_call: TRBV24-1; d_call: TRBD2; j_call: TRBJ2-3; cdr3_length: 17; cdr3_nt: TGTGCCACCAGTGACCTCGGCGGGGGGCATACCGCAGATACGCAGTATTTT; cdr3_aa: CATSDLGGGHTADTQYF
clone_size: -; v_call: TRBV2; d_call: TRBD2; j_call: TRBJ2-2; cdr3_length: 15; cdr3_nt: TGTGCCAGCAGGGGGATGGGGGGGGGCACCGGGGAGCTGTTTTTT; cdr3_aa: CASRGMGGGTGELFF
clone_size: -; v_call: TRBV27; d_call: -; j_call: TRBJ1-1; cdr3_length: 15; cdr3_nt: TGTGCCAGCAGTTCTGGCACAGGGCGCGACACTGAAGCTTTCTTT; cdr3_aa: CASSSGTGRDTEAFF
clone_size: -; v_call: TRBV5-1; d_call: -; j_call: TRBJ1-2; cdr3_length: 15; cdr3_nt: TGCGCCAGCAGCTTGGCTATCGACAGCCTCTATGGCTACACCTTC; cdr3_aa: CASSLAIDSLYGYTF
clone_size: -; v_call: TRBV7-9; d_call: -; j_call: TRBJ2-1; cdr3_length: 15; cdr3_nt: TGTGCCAGCACCTCGGGAGCCCGCTCCTACAATGAGCAGTTCTTC; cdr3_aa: CASTSGARSYNEQFF
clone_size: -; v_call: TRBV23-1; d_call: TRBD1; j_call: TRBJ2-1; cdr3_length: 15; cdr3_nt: TGCGCCAGCCCAGAGGACAGGGATGATTACAATGAGCAGTTCTTC; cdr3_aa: CASPEDRDDYNEQFF
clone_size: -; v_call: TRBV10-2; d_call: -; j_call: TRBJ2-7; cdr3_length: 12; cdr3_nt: TGCGCCAGCAGTGGCAGCGGCTACGAGCAGTACTTC; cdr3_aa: CASSGSGYEQYF
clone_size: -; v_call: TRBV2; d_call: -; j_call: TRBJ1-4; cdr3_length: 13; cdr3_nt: TGTGCCAGCAAAGGACAGCCTAATGAAAAACTGTTTTTT; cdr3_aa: CASKGQPNEKLFF
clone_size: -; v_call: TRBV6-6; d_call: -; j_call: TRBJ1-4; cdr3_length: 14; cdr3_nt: TGTGCCAGCAGAGACACCGGGGGAATTGAAAAACTGTTTTTT; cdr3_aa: CASRDTGGIEKLFF
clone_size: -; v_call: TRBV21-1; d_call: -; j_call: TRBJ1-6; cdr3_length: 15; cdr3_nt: TGTGCCAGCAGCCTTCCGACAGGGAGAGGATCACCCCTCCACTTT; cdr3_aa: CASSLPTGRGSPLHF
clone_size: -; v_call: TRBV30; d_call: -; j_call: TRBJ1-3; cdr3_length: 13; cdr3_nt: TGTGCCTGGAATACTGACTCTGGAAACACCATATATTTT; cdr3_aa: CAWNTDSGNTIYF
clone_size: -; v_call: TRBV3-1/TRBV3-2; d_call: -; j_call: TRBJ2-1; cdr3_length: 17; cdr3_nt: TGTGCCAGCAGCCAAGATCTGAGGGCCCGATCCTACAATGAGCAGTTCTTC; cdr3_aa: CASSQDLRARSYNEQFF
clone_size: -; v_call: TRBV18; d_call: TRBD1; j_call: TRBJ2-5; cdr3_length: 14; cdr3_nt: TGTGCCAGCTCACCGAAGACAGGGGAAGAGACCCAGTACTTC; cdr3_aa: CASSPKTGEETQYF
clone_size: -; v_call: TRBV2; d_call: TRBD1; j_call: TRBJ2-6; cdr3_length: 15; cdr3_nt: TGTGCCAGCAGGGTACAGGGGGCTGGGGCCAACGTCCTGACTTTC; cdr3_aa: CASRVQGAGANVLTF
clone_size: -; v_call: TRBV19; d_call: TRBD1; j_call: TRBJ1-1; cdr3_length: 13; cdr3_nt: TGTGCCAGTAGTTTCACAGGGGACACTGAAGCTTTCTTT; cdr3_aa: CASSFTGDTEAFF
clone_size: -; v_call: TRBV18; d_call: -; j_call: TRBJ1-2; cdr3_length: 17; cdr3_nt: TGTGCCAGCTCACCAACTGTTTCAGGGGTCGCCTCCTATGGCTACACCTTC; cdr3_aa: CASSPTVSGVASYGYTF
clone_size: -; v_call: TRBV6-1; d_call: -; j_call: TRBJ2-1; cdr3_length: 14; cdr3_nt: TGTGCCAGCAGAAGCACGAGCTCCTACAATGAGCAGTTCTTC; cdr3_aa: CASRSTSSYNEQFF
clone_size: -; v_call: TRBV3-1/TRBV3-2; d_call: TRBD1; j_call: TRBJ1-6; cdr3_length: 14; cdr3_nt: TGTGCCAGCAGAAACGACAGGGAATGGTCACCCCTCCACTTT; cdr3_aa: CASRNDREWSPLHF
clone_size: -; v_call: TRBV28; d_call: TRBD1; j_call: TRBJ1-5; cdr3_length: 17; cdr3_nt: TGTGCCAGCAGTTTGGAACAGGGGTTAGGTGGGAATCAGCCCCAGCATTTT; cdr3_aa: CASSLEQGLGGNQPQHF
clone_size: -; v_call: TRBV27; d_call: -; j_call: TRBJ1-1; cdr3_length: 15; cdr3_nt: TGTGCCAGCAGTCCCCAACCAGGGATGAACACTGAAGCTTTCTTT; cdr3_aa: CASSPQPGMNTEAFF
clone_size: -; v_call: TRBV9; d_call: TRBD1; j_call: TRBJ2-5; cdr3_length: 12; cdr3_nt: TGTGCCAGCGGAGGACAGGGGGAGACCCAGTACTTC; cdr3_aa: CASGGQGETQYF
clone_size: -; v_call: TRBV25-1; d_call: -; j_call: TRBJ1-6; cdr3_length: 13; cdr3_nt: TGTGCCAGCAGTACCTCGGGGAATTCACCCCTCCACTTT; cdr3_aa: CASSTSGNSPLHF
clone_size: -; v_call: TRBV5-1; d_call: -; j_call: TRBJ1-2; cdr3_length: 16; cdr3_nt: TGCGCCAGCAGGGGGAATTTCTTTGACAGGCCCTATGGCTACACCTTC; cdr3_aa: CASRGNFFDRPYGYTF
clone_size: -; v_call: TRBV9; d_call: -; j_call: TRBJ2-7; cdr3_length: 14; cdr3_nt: TGTGCCAGCAGCGTTGGCCCGGGTTCCTACGAGCAGTACTTC; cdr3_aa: CASSVGPGSYEQYF
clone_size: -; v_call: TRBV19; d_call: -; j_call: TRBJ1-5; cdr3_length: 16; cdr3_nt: TGTGCCAGTAGTATCAGGGCCCCTAGGGGCAATCAGCCCCAGCATTTT; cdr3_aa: CASSIRAPRGNQPQHF
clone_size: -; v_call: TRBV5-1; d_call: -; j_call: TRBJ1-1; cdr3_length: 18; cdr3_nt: TGCGCCAGCAGCTTGTCCAACACCTTTCGGGGGAAGAACACTGAAGCTTTCTTT; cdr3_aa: CASSLSNTFRGKNTEAFF
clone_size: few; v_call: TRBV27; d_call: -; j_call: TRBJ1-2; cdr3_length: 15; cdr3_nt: TGTGCCAGCAGTTTAGCGGCAGGGTCCAACTATGGCTACACCTTC; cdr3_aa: CASSLAAGSNYGYTF
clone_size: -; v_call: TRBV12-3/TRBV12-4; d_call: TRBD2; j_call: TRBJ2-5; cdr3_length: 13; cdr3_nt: TGTGCCAGCCGGGGCGGGGGGGAAGAGACCCAGTACTTC; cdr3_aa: CASRGGGEETQYF
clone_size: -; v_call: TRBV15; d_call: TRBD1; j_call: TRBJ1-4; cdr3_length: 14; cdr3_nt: TGTGCCACCCTACAGGGGAGAACTAATGAAAAACTGTTTTTT; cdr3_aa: CATLQGRTNEKLFF
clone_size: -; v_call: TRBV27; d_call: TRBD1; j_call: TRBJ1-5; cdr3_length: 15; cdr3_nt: TGTGCCAGCAGTTTTAGGACAGGAAGAAATCAGCCCCAGCATTTT; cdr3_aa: CASSFRTGRNQPQHF
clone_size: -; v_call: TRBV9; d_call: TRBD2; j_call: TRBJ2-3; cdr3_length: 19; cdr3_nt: TGTGCCAGCAGCTTAAGCACCGGGACTAGCGGGAGGGCGGGAGATACGCAGTATTTT; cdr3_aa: CASSLSTGTSGRAGDTQYF
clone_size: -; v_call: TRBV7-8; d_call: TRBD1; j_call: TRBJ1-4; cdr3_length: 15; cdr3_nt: TGTGCCAGCAGCTTAAGGACAGGGCTCTTTGAAAAACTGTTTTTT; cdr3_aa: CASSLRTGLFEKLFF
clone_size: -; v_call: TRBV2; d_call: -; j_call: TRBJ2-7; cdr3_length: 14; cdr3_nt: TGTGCCAGCAGGCGGGACGGTTACTCCTACGAGCAGTACTTC; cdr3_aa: CASRRDGYSYEQYF
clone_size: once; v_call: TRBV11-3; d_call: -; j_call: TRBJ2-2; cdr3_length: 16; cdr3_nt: TGTGCCAGCAGCCCCGCCACCCTACAGGGAGCCGGGGAGCTGTTTTTT; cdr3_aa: CASSPATLQGAGELFF
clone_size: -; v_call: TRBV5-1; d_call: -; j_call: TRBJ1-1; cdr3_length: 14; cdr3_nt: TGCGCCAGCAGCTCTTACAGGATGAACACTGAAGCTTTCTTT; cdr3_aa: CASSSYRMNTEAFF